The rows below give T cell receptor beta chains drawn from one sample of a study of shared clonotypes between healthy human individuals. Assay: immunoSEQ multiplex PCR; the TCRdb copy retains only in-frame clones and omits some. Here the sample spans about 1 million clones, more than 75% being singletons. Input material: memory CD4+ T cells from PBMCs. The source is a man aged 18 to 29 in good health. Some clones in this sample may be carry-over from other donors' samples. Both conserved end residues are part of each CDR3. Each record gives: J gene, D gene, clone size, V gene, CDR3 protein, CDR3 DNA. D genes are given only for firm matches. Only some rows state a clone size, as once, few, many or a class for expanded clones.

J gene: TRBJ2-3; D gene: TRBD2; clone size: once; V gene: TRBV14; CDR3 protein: CASSFKRDGTDTQYF; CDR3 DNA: TGTGCCAGCAGCTTTAAGCGGGACGGGACAGATACGCAGTATTTT
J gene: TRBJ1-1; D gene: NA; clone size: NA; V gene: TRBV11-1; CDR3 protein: CASSLTEIEAFF; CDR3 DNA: TGTGCCAGCAGCCTAACCGAGATCGAAGCTTTCTTT
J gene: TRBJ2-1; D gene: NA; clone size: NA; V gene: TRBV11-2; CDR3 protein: CASSGGTNNEQFF; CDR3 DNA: TGTGCCAGCAGCGGGGGGACAAACAATGAGCAGTTCTTC
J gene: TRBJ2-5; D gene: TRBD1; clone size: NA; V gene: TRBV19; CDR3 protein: CASRAGTGSPETQYF; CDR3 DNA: TGTGCCAGTAGGGCGGGGACAGGGTCACCAGAGACCCAGTACTTC
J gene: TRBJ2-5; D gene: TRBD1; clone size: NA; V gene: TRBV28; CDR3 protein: CASSTPAPGTGQPQETQYF; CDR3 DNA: TGTGCCAGCAGCACACCCGCGCCCGGGACAGGGCAACCTCAAGAGACCCAGTACTTC
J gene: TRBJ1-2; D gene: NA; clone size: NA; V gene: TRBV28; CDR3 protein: CASSFASGFYGYTF; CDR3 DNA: TGTGCCAGCAGTTTTGCTAGCGGATTTTATGGCTACACCTTC
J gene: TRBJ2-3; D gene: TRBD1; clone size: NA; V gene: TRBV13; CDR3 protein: CASSLQGAGDTQYF; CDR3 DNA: TGTGCCAGCAGCTTACAGGGGGCGGGGGATACGCAGTATTTT
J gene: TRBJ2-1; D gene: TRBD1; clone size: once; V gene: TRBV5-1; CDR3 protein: CASSLGDSYNEQFF; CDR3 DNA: TGCGCCAGCAGCTTAGGGGACAGCTACAATGAGCAGTTCTTC
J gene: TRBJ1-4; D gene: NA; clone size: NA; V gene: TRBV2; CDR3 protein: CASRSYEKLFF; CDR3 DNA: TGTGCCAGCAGGTCTTATGAAAAACTGTTTTTT
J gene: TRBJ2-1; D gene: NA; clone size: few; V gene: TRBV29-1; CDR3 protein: CSVLPTYNEQFF; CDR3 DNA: TGCAGCGTCCTCCCGACCTACAATGAGCAGTTCTTC
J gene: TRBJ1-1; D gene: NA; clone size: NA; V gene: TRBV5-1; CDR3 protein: CASSSTTVNTEAFF; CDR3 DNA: TGCGCCAGCAGCTCCACGACGGTGAACACTGAAGCTTTCTTT
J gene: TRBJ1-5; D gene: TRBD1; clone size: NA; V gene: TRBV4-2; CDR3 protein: CASSSGTVSNQPQHF; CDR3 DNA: TGTGCCAGCAGCTCCGGGACAGTTAGCAATCAGCCCCAGCATTTT
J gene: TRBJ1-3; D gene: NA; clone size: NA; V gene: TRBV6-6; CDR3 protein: CASSRDSGNTIYF; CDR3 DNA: TGTGCCAGCAGTCGTGACAGTGGAAACACCATATATTTT
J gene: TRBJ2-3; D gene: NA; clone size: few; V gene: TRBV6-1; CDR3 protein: CASLTRRVTDTQYF; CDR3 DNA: TGTGCCAGCCTGACTAGGAGGGTCACAGATACGCAGTATTTT
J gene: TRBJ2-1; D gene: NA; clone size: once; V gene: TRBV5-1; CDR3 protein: CASSLDRSGDYNEQFF; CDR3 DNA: TGCGCCAGCAGCTTGGACCGCTCAGGGGACTACAATGAGCAGTTCTTC
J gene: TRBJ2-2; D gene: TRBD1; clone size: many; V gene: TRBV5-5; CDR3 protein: CASSLGGRLNTGELFF; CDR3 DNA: TGTGCCAGCAGCTTAGGGGGCAGGTTGAACACCGGGGAGCTGTTTTTT
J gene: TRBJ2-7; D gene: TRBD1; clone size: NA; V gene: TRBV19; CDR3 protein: CASSIVAGQGSYEQYF; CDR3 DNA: TGTGCCAGTAGTATAGTCGCGGGACAGGGATCCTACGAGCAGTACTTC
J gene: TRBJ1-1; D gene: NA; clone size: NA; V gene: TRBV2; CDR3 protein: CASSGQVVRNTEAFF; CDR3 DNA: TGTGCCAGCAGTGGTCAGGTCGTGAGGAACACTGAAGCTTTCTTT
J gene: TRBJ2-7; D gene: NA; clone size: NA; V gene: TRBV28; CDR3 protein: CASNGGSSFREQYF; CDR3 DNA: TGTGCCAGCAACGGTGGGAGCTCTTTTCGGGAGCAGTACTTC
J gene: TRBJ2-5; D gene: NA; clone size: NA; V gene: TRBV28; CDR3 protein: CASSLTGGAETQYF; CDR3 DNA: TGTGCCAGCAGTTTAACAGGGGGGGCAGAGACCCAGTACTTC
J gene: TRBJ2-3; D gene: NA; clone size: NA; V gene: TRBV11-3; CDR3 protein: CASSLGTGTQYF; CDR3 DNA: TGTGCCAGCAGCTTAGGTACGGGTACGCAGTATTTT
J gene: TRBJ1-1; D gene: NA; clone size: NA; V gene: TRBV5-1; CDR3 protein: CASSQFRSITEAFF; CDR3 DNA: TGCGCCAGCAGCCAATTTAGAAGTATCACTGAAGCTTTCTTT
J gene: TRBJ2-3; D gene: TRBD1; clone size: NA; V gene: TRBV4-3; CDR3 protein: CASSQETLRDRGLYTQYF; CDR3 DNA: TGCGCCAGCAGCCAAGAAACCCTACGGGACAGGGGACTATATACGCAGTATTTT
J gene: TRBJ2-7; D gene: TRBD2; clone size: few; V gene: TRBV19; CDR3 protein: CASSISSGLAGGPYEQYF; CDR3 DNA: TGTGCCAGTAGTATAAGTTCCGGACTAGCGGGAGGGCCCTACGAGCAGTACTTC
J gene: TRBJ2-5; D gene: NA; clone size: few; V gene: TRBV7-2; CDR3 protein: CASSLGRSQETQYF; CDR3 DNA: TGTGCCAGCAGCCTGGGGCGGAGCCAAGAGACCCAGTACTTC
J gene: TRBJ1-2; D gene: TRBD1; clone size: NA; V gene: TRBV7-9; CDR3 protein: CASSPGQGTTYGYTF; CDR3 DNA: TGTGCCAGCAGCCCTGGACAGGGGACAACCTATGGCTACACCTTC
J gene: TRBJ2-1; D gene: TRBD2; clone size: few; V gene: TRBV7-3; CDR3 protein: CASSSTGTSDHEQFF; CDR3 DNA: TGTGCCAGCAGCTCAACCGGGACTAGCGACCATGAGCAGTTCTTC
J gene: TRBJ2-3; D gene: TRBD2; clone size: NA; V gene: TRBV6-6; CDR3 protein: CASISGGTDTQYF; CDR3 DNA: TGTGCCAGCATTAGCGGGGGCACAGATACGCAGTATTTT
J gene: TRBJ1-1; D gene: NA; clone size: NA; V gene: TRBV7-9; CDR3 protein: CASSLVPGPGNTEAFF; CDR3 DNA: TGTGCCAGCAGCTTAGTCCCAGGGCCTGGGAACACTGAAGCTTTCTTT
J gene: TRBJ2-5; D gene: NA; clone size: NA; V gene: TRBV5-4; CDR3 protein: CASSLDPGSGDPYF; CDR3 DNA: TGTGCCAGCAGCTTGGATCCCGGGTCGGGAGACCCCTACTTC
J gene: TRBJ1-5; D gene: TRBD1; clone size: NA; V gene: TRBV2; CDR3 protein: CASRSGTGGLSNQPQHF; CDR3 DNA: TGTGCCAGCAGATCCGGGACAGGGGGCCTGAGCAATCAGCCCCAGCATTTT
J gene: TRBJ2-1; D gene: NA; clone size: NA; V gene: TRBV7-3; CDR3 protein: CASSYERASYNEQFF; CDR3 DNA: TGTGCCAGCAGCTACGAGCGGGCCTCCTACAATGAGCAGTTCTTC
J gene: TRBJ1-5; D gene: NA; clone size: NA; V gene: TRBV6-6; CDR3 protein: CASSNRRGPDQPQHF; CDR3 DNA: TGTGCCAGCAGCAATCGGAGGGGTCCGGATCAGCCCCAGCATTTT
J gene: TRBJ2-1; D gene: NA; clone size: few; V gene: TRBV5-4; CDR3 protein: CASSLGLTLGYNEQFF; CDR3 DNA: TGTGCCAGCAGCTTGGGGCTTACCCTGGGCTACAATGAGCAGTTCTTC
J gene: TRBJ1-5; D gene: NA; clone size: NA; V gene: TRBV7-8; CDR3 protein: CASSLRGQPQHF; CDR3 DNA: TGTGCCAGCTCCCTTAGGGGCCAGCCCCAGCATTTT
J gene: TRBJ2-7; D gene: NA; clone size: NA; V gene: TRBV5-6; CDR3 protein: CASSLSRAYEQYF; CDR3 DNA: TGTGCCAGCAGCTTGTCCAGAGCCTACGAGCAGTACTTC
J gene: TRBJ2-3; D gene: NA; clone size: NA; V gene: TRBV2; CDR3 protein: CASSGQLVDTQYF; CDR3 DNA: TGTGCCAGCAGTGGCCAACTAGTAGATACGCAGTATTTT
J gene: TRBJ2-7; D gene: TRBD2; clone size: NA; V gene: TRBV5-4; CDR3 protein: CASTKEPGTSGSYEQYF; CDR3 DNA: TGTGCCAGCACCAAAGAGCCCGGGACTAGCGGTTCCTACGAGCAGTACTTC
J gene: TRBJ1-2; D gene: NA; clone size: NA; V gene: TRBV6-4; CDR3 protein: CASSDIYGYTF; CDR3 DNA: TGTGCCAGCAGTGACATCTATGGCTACACCTTC
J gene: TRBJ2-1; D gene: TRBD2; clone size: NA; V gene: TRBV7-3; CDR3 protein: CASSSARGGRYNEQFF; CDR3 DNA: TGTGCCAGCAGCTCAGCAAGGGGCGGGAGGTACAATGAGCAGTTCTTC
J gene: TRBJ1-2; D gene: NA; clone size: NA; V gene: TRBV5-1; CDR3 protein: CASSSDGGYGYTF; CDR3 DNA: TGCGCCAGCAGCTCCGATGGGGGCTATGGCTACACCTTC
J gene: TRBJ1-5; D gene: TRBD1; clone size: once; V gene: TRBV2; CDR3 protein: CASRPGQRYSNQPQHF; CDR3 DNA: TGTGCCAGCAGACCGGGACAGAGATATAGCAATCAGCCCCAGCATTTT
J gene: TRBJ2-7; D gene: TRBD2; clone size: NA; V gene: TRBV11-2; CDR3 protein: CASSFLPGLAGAYEQYF; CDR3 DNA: TGTGCCAGCAGCTTCCTCCCCGGACTAGCGGGAGCCTACGAGCAGTACTTC
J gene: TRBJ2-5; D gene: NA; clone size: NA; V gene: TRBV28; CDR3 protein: CASSLVGSETQYF; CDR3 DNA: TGTGCCAGCAGTTTAGTGGGGTCGGAGACCCAGTACTTC
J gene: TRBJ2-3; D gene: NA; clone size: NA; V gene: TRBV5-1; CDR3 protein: CASSLNLGQSTDTQYF; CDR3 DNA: TGCGCCAGCAGCTTAAATCTGGGACAAAGCACAGATACGCAGTATTTT
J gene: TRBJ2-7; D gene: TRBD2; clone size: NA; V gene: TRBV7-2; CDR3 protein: CASSWDYYEQYF; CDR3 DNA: TGTGCCAGCAGCTGGGACTACTACGAGCAGTACTTC
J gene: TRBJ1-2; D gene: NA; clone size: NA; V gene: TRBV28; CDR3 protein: CASSLYSSGAPGYTF; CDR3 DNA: TGTGCCAGCAGTTTATATTCGTCGGGGGCGCCTGGCTACACCTTC
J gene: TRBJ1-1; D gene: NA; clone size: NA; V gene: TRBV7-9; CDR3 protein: CASSFGANTEAFF; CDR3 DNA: TGTGCCAGCAGCTTTGGAGCGAACACTGAAGCTTTCTTT
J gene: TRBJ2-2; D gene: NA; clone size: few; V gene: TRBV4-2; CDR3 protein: CASSQDPLAGELFF; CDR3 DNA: TGTGCCAGCAGCCAAGACCCCCTAGCCGGGGAGCTGTTTTTT
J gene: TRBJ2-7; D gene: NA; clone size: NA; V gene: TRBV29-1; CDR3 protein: CSVRIDRDEQYF; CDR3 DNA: TGCAGCGTTCGGATAGACCGAGACGAGCAGTACTTC
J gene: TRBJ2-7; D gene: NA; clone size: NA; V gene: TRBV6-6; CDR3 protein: CASSYASGVQSGQYF; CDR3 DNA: TGTGCCAGCAGTTACGCATCCGGGGTCCAATCAGGGCAGTACTTC
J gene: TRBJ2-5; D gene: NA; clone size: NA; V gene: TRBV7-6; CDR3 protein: CASSPRGGETQYF; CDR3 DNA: TGTGCCAGCAGCCCCCGAGGAGGCGAGACCCAGTACTTC
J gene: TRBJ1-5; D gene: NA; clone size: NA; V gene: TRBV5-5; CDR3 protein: CASSPTGGGSNQPQHF; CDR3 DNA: TGTGCCAGCAGCCCCACTGGGGGAGGCAGCAATCAGCCCCAGCATTTT
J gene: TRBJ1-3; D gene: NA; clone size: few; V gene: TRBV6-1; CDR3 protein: CASTDRTSSGNTIYF; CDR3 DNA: TGTGCCAGCACGGATCGGACGTCCTCTGGAAACACCATATATTTT
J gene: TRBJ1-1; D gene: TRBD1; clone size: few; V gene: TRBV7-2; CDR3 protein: CASSSDRVGVSEAFF; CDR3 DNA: TGTGCCAGCAGCTCGGACAGGGTGGGGGTGTCTGAAGCTTTCTTT
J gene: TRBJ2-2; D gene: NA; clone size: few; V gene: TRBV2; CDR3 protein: CASRLDGELFF; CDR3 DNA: TGTGCCAGCAGGCTGGACGGGGAGCTGTTTTTT
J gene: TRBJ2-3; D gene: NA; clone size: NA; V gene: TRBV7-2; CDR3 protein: CASSLGQGGTDTQYF; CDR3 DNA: TGTGCCAGCAGCTTGGGCCAGGGAGGCACAGATACGCAGTATTTT